There are a few counts of the clone carrying this T cell receptor (beta chain). The sample is drawn from a study of cytomegalovirus exposure and HLA in healthy donors. V was clipped by 2 bases and J by 4 bases; unmatched bases: 8. The CDR3 covers 15 residues. Looked up from germline, CDR1 is SGDLS and CDR2 is YYNGEE. PCR used 60 Vbeta primers and 13 Jbeta primers. Produced via immunoSEQ multiplex PCR; TCRdb's table is partial and in-frame only. The sample contains about 160,000 clones, roughly 79% of which appear only once. This TCR was sampled from a woman between 40 and 50 years old in good health and CMV-seropositive. The chain links TRBV9 to TRBJ2-5; 7 bases fit TRBD2. Sample: PBMCs. The CDR3 nucleotides read TGTGCCAGCAGCGTCGGGACTACCCCAAGAGAGACCCAGTACTTC. Amino acids: CASSVGTTPRETQYF.